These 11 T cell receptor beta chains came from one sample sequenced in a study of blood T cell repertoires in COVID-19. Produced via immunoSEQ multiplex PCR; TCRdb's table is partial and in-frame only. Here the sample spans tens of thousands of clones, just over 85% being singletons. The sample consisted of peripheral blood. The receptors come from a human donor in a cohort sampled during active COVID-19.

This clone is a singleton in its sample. The CDR3 sequence is CASSPGPVAGGNEQFF. The CDR3 DNA reads as TGTGCCAGCAGCCCAGGACCGGTAGCGGGAGGCAATGAGCAGTTCTTC. The chain couples TRBV7-8 to TRBJ2-1, with 10 bases identical to TRBD2. Germline V gene sequence: CDR1 SGHVS, CDR2 FQNEAQ. The CDR3 is 16 residues long. The J segment lost 6 bases and the V segment lost 5 bases, leaving 10 bases of the junction unmatched.

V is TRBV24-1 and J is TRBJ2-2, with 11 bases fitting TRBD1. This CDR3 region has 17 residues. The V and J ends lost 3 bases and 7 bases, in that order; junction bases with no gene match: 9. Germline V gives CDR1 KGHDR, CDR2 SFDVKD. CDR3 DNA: TGTGCCACCAGTGATCCCGGACAGGGGGCGCTCGACGGGGAGCTGTTTTTT. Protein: CATSDPGQGALDGELFF.

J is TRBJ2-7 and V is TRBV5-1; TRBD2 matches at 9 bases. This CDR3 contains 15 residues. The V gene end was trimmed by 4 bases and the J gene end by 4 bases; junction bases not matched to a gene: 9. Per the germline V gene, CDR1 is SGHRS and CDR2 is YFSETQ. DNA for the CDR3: TGCGCCAGCAGCGGCCTAGCGGGATCGGCTTACGAGCAGTACTTC. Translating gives CASSGLAGSAYEQYF.

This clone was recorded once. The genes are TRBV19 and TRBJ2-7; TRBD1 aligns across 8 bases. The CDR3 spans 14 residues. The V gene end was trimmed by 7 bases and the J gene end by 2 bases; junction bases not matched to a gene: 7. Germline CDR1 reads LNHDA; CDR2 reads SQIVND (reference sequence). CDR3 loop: CASNSGQEAYEQYF. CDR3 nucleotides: TGTGCCAGTAACTCGGGACAGGAGGCCTACGAGCAGTACTTC.

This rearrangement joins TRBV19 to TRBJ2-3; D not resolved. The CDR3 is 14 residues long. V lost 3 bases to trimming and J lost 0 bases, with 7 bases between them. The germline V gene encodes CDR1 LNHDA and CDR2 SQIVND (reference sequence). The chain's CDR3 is CASSISTSTDTQYF. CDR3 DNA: TGTGCCAGTAGTATTTCCACTAGCACAGATACGCAGTATTTT.

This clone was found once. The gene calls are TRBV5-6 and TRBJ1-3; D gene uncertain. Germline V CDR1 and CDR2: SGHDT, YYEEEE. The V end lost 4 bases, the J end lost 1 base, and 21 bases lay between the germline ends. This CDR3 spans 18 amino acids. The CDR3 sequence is CASSPRVDLPGSGNTIYF. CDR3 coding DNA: TGTGCCAGCAGCCCTCGGGTTGATTTGCCGGGGTCTGGAAACACCATATATTTT.

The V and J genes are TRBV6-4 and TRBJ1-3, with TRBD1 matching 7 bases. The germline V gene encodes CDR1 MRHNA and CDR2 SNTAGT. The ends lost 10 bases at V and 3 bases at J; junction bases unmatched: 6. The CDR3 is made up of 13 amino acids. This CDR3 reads CATRQGGGNTIYF. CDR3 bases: TGTGCCACCCGACAGGGTGGTGGAAACACCATATATTTT.

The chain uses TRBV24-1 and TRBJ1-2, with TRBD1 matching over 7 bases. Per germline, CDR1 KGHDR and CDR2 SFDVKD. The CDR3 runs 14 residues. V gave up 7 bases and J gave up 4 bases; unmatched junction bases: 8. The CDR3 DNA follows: TGTGCCACCAGCCCGACAGGGCGAATCTATGGCTACACCTTC. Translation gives CATSPTGRIYGYTF.

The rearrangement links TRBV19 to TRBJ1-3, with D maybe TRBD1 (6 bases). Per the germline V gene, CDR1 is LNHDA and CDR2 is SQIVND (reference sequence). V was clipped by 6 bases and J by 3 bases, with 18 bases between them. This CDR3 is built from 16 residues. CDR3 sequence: CASREDRWLFGNTIYF. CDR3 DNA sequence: TGTGCCAGTAGGGAGGACAGATGGCTGTTTGGAAACACCATATATTTT. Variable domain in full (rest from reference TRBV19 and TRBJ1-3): DGGITQSPKYLFRKEGQNVTLSCEQNLNHDAMYWYRQDPGQGLRLIYYSQIVNDFQKGDIAEGYSVSREKKESFPLTVTSAQKNPTAFYLCASREDRWLFGNTIYFGEGSWLTVV.

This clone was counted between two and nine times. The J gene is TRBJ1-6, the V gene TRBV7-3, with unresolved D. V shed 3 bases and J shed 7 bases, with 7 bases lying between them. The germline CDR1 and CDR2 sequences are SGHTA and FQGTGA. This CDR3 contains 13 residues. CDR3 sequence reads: CASSFLRNSPLHF. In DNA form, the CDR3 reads TGTGCCAGCAGCTTCTTGAGGAATTCACCCCTCCACTTT.

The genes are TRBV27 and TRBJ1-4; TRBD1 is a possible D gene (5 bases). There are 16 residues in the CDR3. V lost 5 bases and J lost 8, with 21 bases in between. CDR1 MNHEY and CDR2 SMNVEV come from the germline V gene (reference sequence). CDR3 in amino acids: CASSPTGTALGEKLFF. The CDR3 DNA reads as TGTGCCAGCAGTCCTACCGGGACTGCCCTAGGGGAAAAACTGTTTTTT.